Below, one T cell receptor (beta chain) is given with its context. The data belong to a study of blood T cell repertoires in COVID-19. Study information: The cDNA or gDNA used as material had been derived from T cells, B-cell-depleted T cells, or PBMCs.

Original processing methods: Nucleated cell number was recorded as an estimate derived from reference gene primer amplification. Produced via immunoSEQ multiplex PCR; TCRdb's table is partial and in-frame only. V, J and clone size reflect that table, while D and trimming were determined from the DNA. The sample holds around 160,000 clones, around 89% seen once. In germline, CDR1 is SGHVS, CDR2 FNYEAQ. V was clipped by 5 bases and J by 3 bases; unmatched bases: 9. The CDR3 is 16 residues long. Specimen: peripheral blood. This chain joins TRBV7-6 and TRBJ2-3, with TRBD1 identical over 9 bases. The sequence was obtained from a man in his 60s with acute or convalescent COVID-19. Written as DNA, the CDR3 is TGTGCCAGCAGCACTCATACAGGGGGCTGGACAGATACGCAGTATTTT. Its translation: CASSTHTGGWTDTQYF.